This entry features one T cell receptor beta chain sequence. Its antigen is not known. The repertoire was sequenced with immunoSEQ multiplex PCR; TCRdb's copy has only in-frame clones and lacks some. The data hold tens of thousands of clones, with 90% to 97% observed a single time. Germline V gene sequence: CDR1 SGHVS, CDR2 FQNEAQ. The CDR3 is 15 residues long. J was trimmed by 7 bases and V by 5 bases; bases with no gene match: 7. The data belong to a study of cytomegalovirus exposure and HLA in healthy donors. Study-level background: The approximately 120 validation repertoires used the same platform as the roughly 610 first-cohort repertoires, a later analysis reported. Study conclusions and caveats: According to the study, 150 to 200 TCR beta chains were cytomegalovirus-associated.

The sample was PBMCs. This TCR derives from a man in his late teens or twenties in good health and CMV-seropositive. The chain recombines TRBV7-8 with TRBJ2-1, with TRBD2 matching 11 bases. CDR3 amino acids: CASSILAGDINEQFF. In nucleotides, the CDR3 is TGTGCCAGCAGCATACTAGCGGGAGACATAAATGAGCAGTTCTTC.